The T cell receptor (beta chain) described here comes from a study of blood T cell repertoires in COVID-19. Across the study: PBMCs, B-cell-depleted T cells, or T cells provided the cDNA or gDNA that made up the material.

Seattle enrolled patients during active infection and tracked them longitudinally. The table came from immunoSEQ multiplex PCR; TCRdb's copy has only in-frame clones and leaves some out. Here the sample spans approximately 530,000 clones, 85% to 90% being singletons. This CDR3 has 15 residues. CDR1 is MDHEN and CDR2 is SYDVKM in the germline V gene. The junction had 10 bases not matched to a gene; V was cut back by 6 bases and J by 4 bases. Sequencing was done on a sample of peripheral blood. The chain joins TRBV28 to TRBJ1-1, with TRBD1 matching 8 bases. The clonotype was recovered from a woman aged 50 to 60 with COVID-19, enrolled during active disease. Written as DNA, the CDR3 is TGTGCCAGCAGGGCAGGGGGCGTTATAAGCACTGAAGCTTTCTTT. Its protein product is CASRAGGVISTEAFF.